What follows describes a single T cell receptor beta chain. This record comes from a study of human T cells and chemical hapten exposure. The CDR3 loop spans 15 amino acids. Germline V gene data show CDR1 as SGHVS and CDR2 as FQNEAQ. V lost 4 bases to trimming and J lost 4 bases; unmatched junction nucleotides: 8. The time point: patch test 1, 2 weeks after DPC sensitization. The treatment denotes: therapeutic diphenylcyclopropenone sensitization with weekly scalp DPC. In TCRdb, the RACE reads were re-called with MiXCR into one record per CDR3 protein. The sample holds 95,000 to 150,000 distinct CDR3 sequences; approximately 14% are singletons and the top ten take 0.7% to 0.95%.

The specimen comprised whole blood, sampled in connection with sensitization to the hapten diphenylcyclopropenone (DPC). The TCR comes from a man aged 18 to 30 with alopecia areata. Some clones in this sample may be carry-over from other donors' samples. This chain uses TRBV7-8 with TRBJ2-3, with 7 positions matching TRBD1. CDR3 sequence: CASSSTRGRADTQYF. The CDR3 DNA reads as TGTGCCAGCAGCTCCACTAGGGGGCGCGCAGATACGCAGTATTTT.